The 15 T cell receptor beta chains below come from one sample, sequenced in a study of blood T cell repertoires in COVID-19. The method was immunoSEQ multiplex PCR; TCRdb's version includes in-frame clones alone and lacks a portion of them. The repertoire has roughly 230,000 clones, 81% of them found once; the top ten carry roughly 8%. The sample comprised peripheral blood. All receptors derive from a woman older than 75 with acute or convalescent COVID-19.

Only a few counts were recorded for this clone. V usage is TRBV3-1 (or the pseudogene TRBV3-2) and J usage is TRBJ1-6; D not certain. Trimming cost V 1 base and J 10 bases, with 11 bases left between them. Germline V gene data show CDR1 as LGHDT and CDR2 as YNNKEL (reference sequence). The CDR3 loop spans 14 amino acids. For the CDR3, the DNA is TGTGCCAGCAGCCAAGCAGGAATTAACTCACCCCTCCACTTT. It encodes CASSQAGINSPLHF.

Concerning this clone: Mismatch with germline at one junction end may stem from a read error. This chain uses TRBV5-5 with TRBJ2-7; possible D gene TRBD2, 5 bases. Germline V gives CDR1 SGHKS, CDR2 YYEKEE (reference sequence). The CDR3 spans 16 residues. The CDR3 DNA reads as TGTGCCAGCACCTTGGCCGGACTCATTTTTCCCTACGAGCAGTACTTC. Encoded protein: CASTLAGLIFPYEQYF.

The V and J genes are TRBV4-2 and TRBJ2-5; 7 positions match TRBD2. Losses at the gene ends were 1 base for V and 2 bases for J; bases not matched to a gene: 1. The CDR3 runs 14 residues. CDR1 and CDR2 (germline): LGHNA, YNFKEQ. CDR3: CASSQVGGQETQYF. CDR3 DNA sequence: TGTGCCAGCAGCCAAGTGGGGGGGCAAGAGACCCAGTACTTC.

The rearrangement joins TRBV6-1 to TRBJ1-3; TRBD1 might be the D (5 bases). Trimming stripped 3 bases from V and 1 base from J, with 10 bases between. From germline, CDR1 is MNHNS and CDR2 SASEGT. The CDR3 is 15 residues long. CDR3 nucleotide sequence: TGTGCCAGCAGTGAGCAGGGAATTTCTGGAAACACCATATATTTT. This gives the protein CASSEQGISGNTIYF.

This clone appeared a few times. The rearrangement links TRBV2 to TRBJ2-1, with TRBD2 identical over 7 bases. V lost 9 bases to trimming and J lost 0 bases; unmatched junction nucleotides: 5. CDR1 and CDR2 from the germline V gene are SNHLY and FYNNEI. This CDR3 contains 14 residues. CDR3 bases: TGTGCCAGTATAAGCGGGGTCTCCTACAATGAGCAGTTCTTC. This codes for CASISGVSYNEQFF.

This clone has just a few counts. The chain employs TRBV2 and TRBJ1-4, with 8 bases that match TRBD1. Germline loops: CDR1 SNHLY, CDR2 FYNNEI. V shed 7 bases and J 10 bases; nucleotides not matched to a gene: 5. CDR3 length: 12 amino acids. This CDR3 reads CASTTGEGKLFF. CDR3 nucleotides: TGTGCCAGCACGACAGGGGAGGGAAAACTGTTTTTT. The entire variable domain, with the rest obtained from reference TRBV2 and TRBJ1-4, is as follows: EPEVTQTPSHQVTQMGQEVILRCVPISNHLYFYWYRQILGQKVEFLVSFYNNEISEKSEIFDDQFSVERPDGSNFTLKIRSTKLEDSAMYFCASTTGEGKLFFGSGTQLSVL.

This clone has only one observation. V and J are TRBV12-3 or TRBV12-4 and TRBJ2-5; D uncertain. V lost 1 base, J lost 3 bases, and 6 bases lay in between. The CDR3 runs to 13 residues. CDR3 residues: CASSLGQEETQYF. In DNA form, the CDR3 reads TGTGCCAGCAGTTTAGGGCAGGAAGAGACCCAGTACTTC.

The V gene is TRBV11-2, the J gene TRBJ2-7; the D gene is possibly TRBD2 (5 bases). The ends were cut back, 4 bases at V and 1 base at J, with 11 bases in the middle. This CDR3 has 14 residues. The germline V gene encodes CDR1 SGHAT and CDR2 FQNNGV. The CDR3 spells CASSYNSVSYEQYF. The CDR3 bases are TGTGCCAGCAGCTATAATAGCGTATCCTACGAGCAGTACTTC.

The CDR3 DNA follows: TGTGCCAGCAGCCAACGGGGGTTGGTCACTGAAGCTTTCTTT. This codes for CASSQRGLVTEAFF. The V gene is TRBV3-1 (or the pseudogene TRBV3-2), the J gene TRBJ1-1; perhaps TRBD1 as D (5 bases). Trimming left V 2 bases short and J 4 bases short, with 11 bases between. The germline gives CDR1 LGHDT, CDR2 YNNKEL (reference sequence). The CDR3 runs to 14 residues.

This clone was seen more than once but under ten times. The rearrangement uses TRBV28 and TRBJ1-6; no firm D call. The CDR3 contains 15 residues. CDR1 and CDR2 from the germline V gene are MDHEN and SYDVKM. Between the trimmed V and J ends, which lost 1 base and 6 bases, there was a span of 10 bases. The CDR3 sequence: CASSLSVVSNSPLHF. Written as DNA, the CDR3 is TGTGCCAGCAGTTTATCTGTCGTTTCTAATTCACCCCTCCACTTT.

This chain uses TRBV27 with TRBJ1-5, with 8 bases fitting TRBD1. J was trimmed by 4 bases and V by 0 bases; bases with no gene match: 5. This CDR3 has 16 residues. Germline values: CDR1 MNHEY, CDR2 SMNVEV (reference sequence). The CDR3 protein is CASSLSATGANQPQHF. Here the CDR3 DNA reads TGTGCCAGCAGTTTATCCGCGACAGGGGCTAATCAGCCCCAGCATTTT.

About this clone itself: This specimen includes other DNA sequences encoding the same CDR3. The genes are TRBV7-9 and TRBJ2-5, with 8 bases identical to TRBD1. The CDR3 sequence is 15 residues long. V lost 5 bases to trimming and J lost 1 base; unmatched junction nucleotides: 6. The germline gives CDR1 SEHNR, CDR2 FQNEAQ (reference sequence). The CDR3 DNA follows: TGTGCCAGCAGCCTAGGGACAGGAGTCCAAGAGACCCAGTACTTC. Its translation is CASSLGTGVQETQYF.

The chain recombines TRBV6-5 with TRBJ1-1, with 8 bases lining up with TRBD1. After removal of 4 bases from V and 0 bases from J, the junction contained 1 base not matched to a gene. Germline V CDR1 and CDR2: MNHEY, SVGAGI. The CDR3 has 14 residues. CDR3 residues: CASSWTGMNTEAFF. CDR3 in DNA: TGTGCCAGCAGTTGGACAGGGATGAACACTGAAGCTTTCTTT.

The rearrangement links TRBV7-3 to TRBJ2-7; D is possibly TRBD2 (5 bases). The ends were cut back, 2 bases at V and 6 bases at J, with 8 bases in the middle. Germline V gene data show CDR1 as SGHTA and CDR2 as FQGTGA. The CDR3 is 12 amino acids. The CDR3 DNA reads TGTGCCAGCAGCTTAGGAGAGGGCGAGCAGTACTTC. It specifies CASSLGEGEQYF.

The chain carries TRBV5-6 and TRBJ1-5; D remains ambiguous. V was cut by 4 bases and J by 2 bases, with 22 bases left in between. This CDR3 has 18 residues. Germline V lookup: CDR1 SGHDT, CDR2 YYEEEE. CDR3 in amino acids: CASSQASGPAAGNQPQHF. The CDR3 DNA sequence: TGTGCCAGCAGCCAGGCATCCGGGCCAGCAGCGGGCAATCAGCCCCAGCATTTT.